The 4 T cell receptor beta chains in this list originate from one sample, sequenced in a study of CD8 T cells in Susac syndrome (dated by TCRdb to about 2019). Library construction relied on the immunoSEQ multiplex PCR assay. RNA was extracted using the RNeasy kit, and roughly 0.5 to 1 microgram was reverse transcribed with random hexamers. The raw public data were reprocessed by TCRdb itself: fastp quality trimming at Q25, MiXCR clonotype calling, in-frame beta chains only. CDR3 protein duplicates are merged, each entry listing the most common genes and DNA. The sample yields around 170,000 distinct CDR3 sequences; 95% were counted once. The ten largest clones take up approximately 0.16% of the sample. The sample was CD8+ T cells from PBMCs. These TCRs come from a human donor with Susac syndrome.

V and J are TRBV14 and TRBJ2-5, with D perhaps matching TRBD2 (6 bases). The CDR3 is 15 residues long. Trimming took 4 bases from V and 2 from J, leaving 14 bases between them. In germline, CDR1 is SGHDN, CDR2 FVKESK. In nucleotides, the CDR3 is TGTGCCAGCAGCCCCGCGGGACTTTTACAAGAGACCCAGTACTTC. The encoded protein is CASSPAGLLQETQYF.

The chain joins TRBV19 to TRBJ1-1; D not certain. V was shortened by 3 bases and J by 2 bases, with 7 bases between the two germline ends. CDR1 and CDR2 (germline): LNHDA, SQIVND (reference sequence). This CDR3 has 13 amino acids. This CDR3 is CASSIYPNTEAFF. CDR3 in DNA: TGTGCCAGTAGTATTTACCCTAACACTGAAGCTTTCTTT. Full variable domain (missing parts from reference TRBV19 and TRBJ1-1): DGGITQSPKYLFRKEGQNVTLSCEQNLNHDAMYWYRQDPGQGLRLIYYSQIVNDFQKGDIAEGYSVSREKKESFPLTVTSAQKNPTAFYLCASSIYPNTEAFFGQGTRLTVV.

The chain combines TRBV13 with TRBJ2-7; D might be TRBD1 (5 bases). This CDR3 has 13 amino acids. The V gene lost 3 bases and the J gene lost 2 bases, with 8 bases spanning the gap. Looked up from germline, CDR1 is PRHDT and CDR2 is FYEKMQ (reference sequence). The CDR3 DNA is TGTGCCAGCAGCTTGACAGAAACCTACGAGCAGTACTTC. It is translated as CASSLTETYEQYF.

This clonotype showed up just a few times. This rearrangement joins TRBV12-3 or TRBV12-4 to TRBJ2-3; 12 bases are a match to TRBD2. CDR3 length: 14 residues. Trimming took 5 bases from V and 6 from J; bases not matched to a gene: 3. The CDR3 bases are TGTGCCAGCAGTCCACTAGCGGGAGGCGATACGCAGTATTTT. Translating gives CASSPLAGGDTQYF.